This T cell receptor (beta chain) originates from a study of CD8 T cells in Susac syndrome. Germline V gene data show CDR1 as SGHDT and CDR2 as YYEEEE. The J segment lost 7 bases and the V segment lost 5 bases, leaving 11 bases of the junction unmatched. This CDR3 contains 15 residues. Reverse transcription of roughly 0.45 to 1 ug RNA was performed with random hexamers. TCRdb re-derived calls from the immunoSEQ multiplex PCR reads in MiXCR, one entry per CDR3 protein. The sample holds 90,000 to 150,000 distinct CDR3 sequences, nearly 95% seen once. V and J are TRBV5-6 and TRBJ2-1; 8 positions match TRBD2. The TCR originated in a human donor in good health. The sample consisted of CD4+ T cells from PBMCs. CDR3 amino acids: CASSLAGQSRNEQFF. CDR3 sequence (DNA): TGTGCCAGCAGTTTAGCGGGGCAGTCCCGAAATGAGCAGTTCTTC.